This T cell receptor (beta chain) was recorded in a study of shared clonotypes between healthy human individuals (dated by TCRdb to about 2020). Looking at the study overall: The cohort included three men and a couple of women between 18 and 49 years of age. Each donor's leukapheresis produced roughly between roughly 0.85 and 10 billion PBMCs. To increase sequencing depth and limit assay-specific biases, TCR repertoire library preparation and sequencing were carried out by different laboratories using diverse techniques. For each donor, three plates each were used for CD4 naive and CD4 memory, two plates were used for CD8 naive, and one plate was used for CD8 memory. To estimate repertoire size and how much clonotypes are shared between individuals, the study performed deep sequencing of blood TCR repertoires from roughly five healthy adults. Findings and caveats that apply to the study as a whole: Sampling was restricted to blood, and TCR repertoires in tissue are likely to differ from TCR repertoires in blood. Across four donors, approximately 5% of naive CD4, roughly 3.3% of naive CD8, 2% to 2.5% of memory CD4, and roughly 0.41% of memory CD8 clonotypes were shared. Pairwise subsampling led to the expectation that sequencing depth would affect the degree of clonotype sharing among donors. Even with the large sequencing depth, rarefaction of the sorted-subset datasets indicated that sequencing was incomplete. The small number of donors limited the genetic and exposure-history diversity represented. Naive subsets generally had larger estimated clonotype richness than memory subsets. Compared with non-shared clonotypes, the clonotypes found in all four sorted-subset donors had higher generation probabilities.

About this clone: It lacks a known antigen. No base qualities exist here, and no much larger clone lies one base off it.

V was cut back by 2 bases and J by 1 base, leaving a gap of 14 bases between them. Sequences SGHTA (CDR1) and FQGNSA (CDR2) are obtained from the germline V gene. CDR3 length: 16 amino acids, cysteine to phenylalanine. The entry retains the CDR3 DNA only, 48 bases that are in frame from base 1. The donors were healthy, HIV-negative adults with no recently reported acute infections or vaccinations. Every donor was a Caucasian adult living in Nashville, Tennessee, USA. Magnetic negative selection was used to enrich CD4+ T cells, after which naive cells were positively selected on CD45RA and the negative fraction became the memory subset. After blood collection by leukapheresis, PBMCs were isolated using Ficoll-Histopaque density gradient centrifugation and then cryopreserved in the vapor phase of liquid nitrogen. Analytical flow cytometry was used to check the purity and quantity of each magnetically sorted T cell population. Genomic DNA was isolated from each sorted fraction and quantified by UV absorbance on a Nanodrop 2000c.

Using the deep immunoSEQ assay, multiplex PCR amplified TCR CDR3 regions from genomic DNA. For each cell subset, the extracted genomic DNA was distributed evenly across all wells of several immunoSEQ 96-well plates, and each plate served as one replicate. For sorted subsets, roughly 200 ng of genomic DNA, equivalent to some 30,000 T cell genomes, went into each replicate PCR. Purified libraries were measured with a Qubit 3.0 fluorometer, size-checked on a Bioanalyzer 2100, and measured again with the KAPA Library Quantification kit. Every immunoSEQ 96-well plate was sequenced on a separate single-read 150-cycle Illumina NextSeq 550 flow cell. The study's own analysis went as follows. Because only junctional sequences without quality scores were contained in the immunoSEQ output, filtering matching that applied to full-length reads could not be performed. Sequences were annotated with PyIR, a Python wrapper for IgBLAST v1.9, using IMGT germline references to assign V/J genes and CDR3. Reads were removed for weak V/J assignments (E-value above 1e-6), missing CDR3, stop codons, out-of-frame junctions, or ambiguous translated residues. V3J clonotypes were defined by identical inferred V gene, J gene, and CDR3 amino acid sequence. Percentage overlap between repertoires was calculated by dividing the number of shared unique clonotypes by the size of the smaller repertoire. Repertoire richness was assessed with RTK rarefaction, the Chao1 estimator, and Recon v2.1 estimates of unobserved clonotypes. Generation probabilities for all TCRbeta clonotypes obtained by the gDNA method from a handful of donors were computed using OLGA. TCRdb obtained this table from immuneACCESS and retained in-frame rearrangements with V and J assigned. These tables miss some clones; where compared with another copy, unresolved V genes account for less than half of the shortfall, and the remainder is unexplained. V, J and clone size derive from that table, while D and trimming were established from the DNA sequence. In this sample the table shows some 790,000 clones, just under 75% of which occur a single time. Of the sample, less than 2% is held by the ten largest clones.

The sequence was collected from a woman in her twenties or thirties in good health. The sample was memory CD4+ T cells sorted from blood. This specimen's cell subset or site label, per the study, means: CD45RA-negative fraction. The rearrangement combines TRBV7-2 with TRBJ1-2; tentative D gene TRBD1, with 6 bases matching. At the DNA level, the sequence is TGTGCCAGCAGCTTACACAGGGAAACCTTTAACTATGGCTACACCTTC. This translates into CASSLHRETFNYGYTF.